The TCR beta chain under discussion was sequenced for a study of blood T cell repertoires in COVID-19. The repertoire was sequenced with immunoSEQ multiplex PCR; TCRdb's copy has only in-frame clones and lacks some. The sample shows about 360,000 clones, approximately 86% of them seen only once. The sequenced sample was peripheral blood. The TCR comes from a woman aged 60 to 75 with COVID-19, enrolled during active disease.

CDR3 bases: TGTGCCAGCAGCTCCGACTACACTGGAAACACCATATATTTT. Translating gives CASSSDYTGNTIYF. The chain recombines TRBV5-6 with TRBJ1-3; D is unclear. The CDR3 consists of 14 residues. Trimming stripped 3 bases from V and 2 bases from J, with 9 bases between. Germline CDR1 SGHDT, CDR2 YYEEEE.